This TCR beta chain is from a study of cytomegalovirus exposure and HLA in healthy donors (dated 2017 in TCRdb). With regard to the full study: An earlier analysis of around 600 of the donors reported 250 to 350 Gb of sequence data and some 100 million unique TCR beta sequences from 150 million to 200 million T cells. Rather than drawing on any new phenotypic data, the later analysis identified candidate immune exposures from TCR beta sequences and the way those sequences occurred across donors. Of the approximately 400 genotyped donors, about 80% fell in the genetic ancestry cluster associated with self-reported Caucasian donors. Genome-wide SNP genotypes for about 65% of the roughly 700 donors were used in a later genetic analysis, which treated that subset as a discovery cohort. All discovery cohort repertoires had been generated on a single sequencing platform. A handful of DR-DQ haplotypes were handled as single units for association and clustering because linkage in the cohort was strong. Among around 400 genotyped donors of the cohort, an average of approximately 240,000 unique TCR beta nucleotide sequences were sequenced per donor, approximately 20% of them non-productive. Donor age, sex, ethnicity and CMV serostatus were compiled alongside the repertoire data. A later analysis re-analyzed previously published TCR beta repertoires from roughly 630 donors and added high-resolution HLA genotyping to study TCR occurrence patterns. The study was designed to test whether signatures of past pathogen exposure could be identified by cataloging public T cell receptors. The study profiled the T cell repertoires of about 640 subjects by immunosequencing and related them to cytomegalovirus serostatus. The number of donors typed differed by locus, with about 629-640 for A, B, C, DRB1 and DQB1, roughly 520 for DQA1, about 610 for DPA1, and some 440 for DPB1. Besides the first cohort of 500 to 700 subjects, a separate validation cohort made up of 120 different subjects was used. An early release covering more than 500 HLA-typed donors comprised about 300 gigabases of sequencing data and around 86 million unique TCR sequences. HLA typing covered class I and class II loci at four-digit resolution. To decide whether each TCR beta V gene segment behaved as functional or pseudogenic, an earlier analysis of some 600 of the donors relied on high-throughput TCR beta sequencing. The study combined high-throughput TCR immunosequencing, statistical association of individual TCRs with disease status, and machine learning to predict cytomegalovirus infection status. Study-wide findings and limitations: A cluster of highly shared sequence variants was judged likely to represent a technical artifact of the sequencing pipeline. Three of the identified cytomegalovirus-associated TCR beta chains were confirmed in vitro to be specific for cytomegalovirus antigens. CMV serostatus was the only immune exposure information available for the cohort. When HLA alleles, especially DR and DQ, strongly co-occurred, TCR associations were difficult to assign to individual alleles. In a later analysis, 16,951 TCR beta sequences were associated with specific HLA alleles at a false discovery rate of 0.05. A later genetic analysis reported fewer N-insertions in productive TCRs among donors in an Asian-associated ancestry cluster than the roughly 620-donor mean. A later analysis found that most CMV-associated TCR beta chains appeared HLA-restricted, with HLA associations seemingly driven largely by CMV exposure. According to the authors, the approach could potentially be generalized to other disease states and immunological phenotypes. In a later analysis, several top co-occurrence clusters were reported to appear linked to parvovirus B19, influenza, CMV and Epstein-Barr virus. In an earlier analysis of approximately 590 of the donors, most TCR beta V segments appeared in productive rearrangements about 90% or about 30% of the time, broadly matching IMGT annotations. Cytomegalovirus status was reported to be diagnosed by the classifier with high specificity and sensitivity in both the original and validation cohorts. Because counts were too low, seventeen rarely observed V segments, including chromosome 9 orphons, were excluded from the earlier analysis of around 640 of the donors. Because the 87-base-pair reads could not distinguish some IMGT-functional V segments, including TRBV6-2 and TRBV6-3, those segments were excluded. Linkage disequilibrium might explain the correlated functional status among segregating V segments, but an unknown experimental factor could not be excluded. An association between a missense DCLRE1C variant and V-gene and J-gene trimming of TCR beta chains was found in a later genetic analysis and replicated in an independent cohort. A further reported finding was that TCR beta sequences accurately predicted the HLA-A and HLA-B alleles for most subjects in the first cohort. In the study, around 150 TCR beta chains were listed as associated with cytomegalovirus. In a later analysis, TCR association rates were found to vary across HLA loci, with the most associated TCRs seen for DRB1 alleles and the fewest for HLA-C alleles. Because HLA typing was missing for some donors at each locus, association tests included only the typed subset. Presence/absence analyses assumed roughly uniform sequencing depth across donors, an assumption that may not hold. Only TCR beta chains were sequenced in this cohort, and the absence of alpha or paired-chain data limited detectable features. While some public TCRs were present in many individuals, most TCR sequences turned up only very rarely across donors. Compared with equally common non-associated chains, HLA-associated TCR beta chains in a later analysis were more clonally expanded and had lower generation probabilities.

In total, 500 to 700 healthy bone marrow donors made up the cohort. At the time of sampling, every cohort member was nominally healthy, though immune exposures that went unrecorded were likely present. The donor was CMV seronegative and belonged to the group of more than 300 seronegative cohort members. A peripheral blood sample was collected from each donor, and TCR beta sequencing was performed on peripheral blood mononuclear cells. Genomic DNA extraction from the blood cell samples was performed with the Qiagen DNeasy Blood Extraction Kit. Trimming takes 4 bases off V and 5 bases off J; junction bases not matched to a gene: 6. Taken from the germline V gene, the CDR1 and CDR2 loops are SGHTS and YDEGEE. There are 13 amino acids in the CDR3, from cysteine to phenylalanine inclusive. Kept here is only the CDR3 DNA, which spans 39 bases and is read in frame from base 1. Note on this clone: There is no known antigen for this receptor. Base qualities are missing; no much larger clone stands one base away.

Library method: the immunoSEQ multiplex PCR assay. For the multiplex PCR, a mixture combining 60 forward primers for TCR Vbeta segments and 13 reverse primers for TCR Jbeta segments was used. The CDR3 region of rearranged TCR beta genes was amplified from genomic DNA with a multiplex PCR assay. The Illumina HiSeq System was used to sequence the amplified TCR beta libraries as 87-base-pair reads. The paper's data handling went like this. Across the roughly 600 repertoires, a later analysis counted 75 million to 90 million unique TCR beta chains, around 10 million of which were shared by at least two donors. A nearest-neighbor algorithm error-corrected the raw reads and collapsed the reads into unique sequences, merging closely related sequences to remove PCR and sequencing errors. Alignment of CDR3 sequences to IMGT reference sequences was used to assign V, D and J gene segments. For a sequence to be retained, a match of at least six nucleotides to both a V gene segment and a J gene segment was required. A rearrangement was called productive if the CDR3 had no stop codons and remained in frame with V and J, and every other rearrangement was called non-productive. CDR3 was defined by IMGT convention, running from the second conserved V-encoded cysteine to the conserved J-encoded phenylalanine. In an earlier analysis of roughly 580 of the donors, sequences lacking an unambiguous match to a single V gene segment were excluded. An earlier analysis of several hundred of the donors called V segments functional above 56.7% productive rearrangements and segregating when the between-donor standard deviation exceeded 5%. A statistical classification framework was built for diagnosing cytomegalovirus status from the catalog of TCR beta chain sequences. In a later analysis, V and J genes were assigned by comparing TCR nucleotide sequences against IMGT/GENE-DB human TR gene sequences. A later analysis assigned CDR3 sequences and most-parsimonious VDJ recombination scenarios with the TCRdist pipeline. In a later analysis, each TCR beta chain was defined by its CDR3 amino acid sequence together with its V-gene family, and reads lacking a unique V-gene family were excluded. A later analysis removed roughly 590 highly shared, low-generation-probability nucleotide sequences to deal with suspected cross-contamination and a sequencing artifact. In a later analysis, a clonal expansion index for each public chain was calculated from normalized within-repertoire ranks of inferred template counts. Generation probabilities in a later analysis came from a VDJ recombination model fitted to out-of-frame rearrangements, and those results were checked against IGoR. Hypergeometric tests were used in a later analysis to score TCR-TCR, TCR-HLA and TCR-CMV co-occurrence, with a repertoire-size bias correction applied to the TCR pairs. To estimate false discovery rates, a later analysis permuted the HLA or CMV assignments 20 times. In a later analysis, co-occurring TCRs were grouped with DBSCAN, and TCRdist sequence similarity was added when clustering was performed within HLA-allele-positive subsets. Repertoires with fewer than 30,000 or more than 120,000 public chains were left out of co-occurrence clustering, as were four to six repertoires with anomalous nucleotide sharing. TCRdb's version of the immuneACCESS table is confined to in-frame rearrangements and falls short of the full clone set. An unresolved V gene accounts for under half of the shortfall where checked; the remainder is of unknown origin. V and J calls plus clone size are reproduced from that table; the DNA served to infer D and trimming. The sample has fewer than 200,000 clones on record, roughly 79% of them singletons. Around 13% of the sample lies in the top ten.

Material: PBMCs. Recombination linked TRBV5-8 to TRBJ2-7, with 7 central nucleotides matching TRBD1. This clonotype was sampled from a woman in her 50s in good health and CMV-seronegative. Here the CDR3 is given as CASSPRTGDEQYF. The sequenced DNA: TGTGCCAGCAGCCCCCGGACAGGCGACGAGCAGTACTTC.